The next 10 T cell receptor beta chains were all read from a single sample in a study of cytotoxic CD8 clonotypes in ibrutinib-treated CLL. The method was immunoSEQ multiplex PCR; TCRdb's version includes in-frame clones alone and lacks a portion of them. The table has around 330,000 clones, 67% seen once; the top ten hold under 8%. The material sequenced was PBMCs, taken after 36 months of ibrutinib treatment. All receptors derive from a human donor with chronic lymphocytic leukemia.

V and J are TRBV9 and TRBJ2-7; tentative D call: TRBD2 (5 bases). Germline loops: CDR1 SGDLS, CDR2 YYNGEE. This CDR3 spans 14 amino acids. V dropped 1 base and J dropped 3 bases, with 11 bases sitting between them. In DNA form, the CDR3 reads TGTGCCAGCAGCGTAAGCGGTCAGAACTACGAGCAGTACTTC. It translates to CASSVSGQNYEQYF.

This clone was seen only a few times. CDR3 DNA: TGTGCCACCAGCAGAGACCCCCCGGGGATCAGCTCCTATAATTCACCCCTCCACTTT. This gives the protein CATSRDPPGISSYNSPLHF. The chain combines TRBV15 with TRBJ1-6; no reliable D call. Trimming cost V 0 bases and J 0 bases, with 15 bases left between them. The CDR3 runs 19 residues. Germline CDR1 is LNHNV and CDR2 is YYDKDF (reference sequence).

This clone was counted a few times. V usage is TRBV4-1 and J usage is TRBJ1-6; unclear D gene. CDR3 length equals 13 residues. CDR1 is MGHRA and CDR2 is YSYEKL in the germline V gene. V was clipped by 1 base and J by 10 bases, with 8 bases between them. The CDR3 region has the DNA TGCGCCAGCAGCCAAGTAGGAGTCTCACCCCTCCACTTT. Translation gives CASSQVGVSPLHF.

V gene TRBV6-5 combines with J gene TRBJ1-3; 9 bases align to TRBD1. The V and J ends lost 5 bases and 4 bases, in that order; junction bases with no gene match: 3. The CDR3 length is 14 residues. CDR1 is MNHEY, CDR2 SVGAGI, per germline. The chain's CDR3 is CASSRDREGNTIYF. The CDR3 DNA sequence: TGTGCCAGCAGTCGGGACAGGGAAGGAAACACCATATATTTT.

This chain uses TRBV5-6 with TRBJ2-5; the match to TRBD1 covers 7 bases. This CDR3 spans 19 amino acids. J lost 3 bases, V lost 3 bases, and 20 bases had no gene match. CDR1 SGHDT and CDR2 YYEEEE come from the germline V gene. CDR3: CASSCSYRDLGTAKETQYF. The CDR3 region has the DNA TGTGCCAGCAGCTGCTCATATAGGGACCTCGGGACAGCTAAAGAGACCCAGTACTTC.

J is TRBJ2-1 and V is TRBV5-1, with unresolved D. The germline V gene has CDR1 SGHRS and CDR2 YFSETQ. Deletions cut 4 bases from V and 3 bases from J, with 11 bases between. CDR3 size: 14 residues. The DNA for the CDR3 is TGCGCCAGCAGCATCCCTCTCGGCTACAATGAGCAGTTCTTC. Translation: CASSIPLGYNEQFF.

Only a few counts were recorded for this clone. The chain couples TRBV5-1 to TRBJ1-1; no definite D call. Trimming took off 4 bases at V and 4 bases at J, with 5 bases between the two ends. The CDR3 spans 11 residues. The V gene's germline CDR1 is SGHRS and CDR2 YFSETQ. The CDR3 DNA is TGCGCCAGCAGCCCGGCCACTGAAGCTTTCTTT. Its translation is CASSPATEAFF. The full variable domain, in which reference TRBV5-1 and TRBJ1-1 provide the parts outside the CDR3, is KAGVTQTPRYLIKTRGQQVTLSCSPISGHRSVSWYQQTPGQGLQFLFEYFSETQRNKGNFPGRFSGRQFSNSRSEMNVSTLELGDSALYLCASSPATEAFFGQGTRLTVV.

This clone was counted a few times. CDR3 in DNA: TGTGCCAGCGGGACATTAGAAGCTTTCTTT. It specifies CASGTLEAFF. The rearrangement uses TRBV2 and TRBJ1-1; TRBD1 might be the D (6 bases). Germline V CDR1 and CDR2: SNHLY, FYNNEI. Deletions cut 8 bases from V and 8 bases from J, with 9 bases between. The CDR3 consists of 10 residues.

This sequence joins TRBV29-1 and TRBJ1-2; TRBD1 is a possible D gene (5 bases). V was shortened by 6 bases and J by 3 bases, with 17 bases between the two germline ends. This CDR3 spans 14 amino acids. Germline values: CDR1 SQVTM, CDR2 ANQGSEA. The CDR3 coding sequence is TGCAGCGTCAACTTCAATCGACAGTACTATGGCTACACCTTC. It specifies CSVNFNRQYYGYTF.

This clone was counted at least ten times. The same CDR3 arises from other DNA sequences in this sample as well. V and J are TRBV7-9 and TRBJ2-1, with a weak D call TRBD2 (6 bases). V gave up 1 base and J gave up 9 bases, with 13 bases separating them. Germline CDR1 SEHNR, CDR2 FQNEAQ (reference sequence). This CDR3 has 14 amino acids. CDR3 sequence: CASSLVGGRGEQFF. CDR3 sequence (DNA): TGTGCCAGCAGCTTAGTTGGCGGGCGGGGTGAGCAGTTCTTC.